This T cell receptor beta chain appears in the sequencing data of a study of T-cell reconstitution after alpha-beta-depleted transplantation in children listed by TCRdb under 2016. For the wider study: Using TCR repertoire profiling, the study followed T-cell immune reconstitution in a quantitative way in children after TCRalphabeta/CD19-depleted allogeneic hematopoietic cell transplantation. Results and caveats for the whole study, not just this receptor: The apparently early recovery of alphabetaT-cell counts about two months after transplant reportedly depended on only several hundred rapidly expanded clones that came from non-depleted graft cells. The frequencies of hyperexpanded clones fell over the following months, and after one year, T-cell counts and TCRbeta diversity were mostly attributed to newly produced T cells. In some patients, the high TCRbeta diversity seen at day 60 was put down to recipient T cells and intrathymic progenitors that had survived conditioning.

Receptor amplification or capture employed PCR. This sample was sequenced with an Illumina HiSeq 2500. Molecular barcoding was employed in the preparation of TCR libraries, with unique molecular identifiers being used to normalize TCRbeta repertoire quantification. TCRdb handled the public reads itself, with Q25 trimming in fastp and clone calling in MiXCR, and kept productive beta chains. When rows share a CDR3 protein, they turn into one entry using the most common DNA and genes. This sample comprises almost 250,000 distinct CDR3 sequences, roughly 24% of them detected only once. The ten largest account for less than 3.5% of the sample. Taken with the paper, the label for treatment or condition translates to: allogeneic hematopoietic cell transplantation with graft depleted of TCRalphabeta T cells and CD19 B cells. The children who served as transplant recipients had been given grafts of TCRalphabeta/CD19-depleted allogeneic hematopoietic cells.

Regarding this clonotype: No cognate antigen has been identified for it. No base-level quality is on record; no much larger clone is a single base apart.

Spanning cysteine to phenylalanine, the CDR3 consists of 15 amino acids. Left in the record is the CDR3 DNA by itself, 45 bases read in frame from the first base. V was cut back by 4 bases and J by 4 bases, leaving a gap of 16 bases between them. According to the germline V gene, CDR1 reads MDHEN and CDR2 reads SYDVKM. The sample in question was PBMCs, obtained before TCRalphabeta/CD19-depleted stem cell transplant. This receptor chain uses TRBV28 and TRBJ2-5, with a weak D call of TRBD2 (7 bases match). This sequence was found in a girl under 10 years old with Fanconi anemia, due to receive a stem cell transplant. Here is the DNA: TGTGCCAGCAGTTATATCCCAAGGGGGGGAGAGACCCAGTACTTC. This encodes CASSYIPRGGETQYF.